The 25 T cell receptor beta chains presented below share a single source sample, sequenced in a study of human T cells and chemical hapten exposure. Time point: patch test 2, 6 weeks after DPC sensitization. Treatment here: therapeutic diphenylcyclopropenone sensitization with weekly scalp DPC. MiXCR, run by TCRdb on the RACE reads, gives a single entry per CDR3 protein. The sample has about 380,000 distinct CDR3 sequences, about 6.3% seen once. Sequences were derived from whole blood, sampled in connection with sensitization to the hapten diphenylcyclopropenone (DPC). The source of these receptors is a woman between 18 and 30 years old with alopecia areata. Some clones in this sample may be carry-over from other donors' samples.

This clonotype was detected ten times or more. This chain joins TRBV5-6 and TRBJ1-1; D is uncertain. The CDR3 is made up of 11 amino acids. Germline V lookup: CDR1 SGHDT, CDR2 YYEEEE. Trimming took off 4 bases at V and 6 bases at J, with 7 bases between the two ends. The CDR3 DNA reads TGTGCCAGCAGCCGACATCCTGAAGCTTTCTTT. Its translation is CASSRHPEAFF. The full variable domain, completed using reference TRBV5-6 and TRBJ1-1, is DAGVTQSPTHLIKTRGQQVTLRCSPKSGHDTVSWYQQALGQGPQFIFQYYEEEERQRGNFPDRFSGHQFPNYSSELNVNALLLGDSALYLCASSRHPEAFFGQGTRLTVV.

The chain has TRBV7-6 and TRBJ2-5, with D perhaps matching TRBD1 or TRBD2 (6 bases each). Trimming cost V 5 bases and J 9 bases, with 19 bases left between them. Per the germline V gene, CDR1 is SGHVS and CDR2 is FNYEAQ. The CDR3 is made up of 14 amino acids. DNA of the CDR3: TGTGCCAGCAGCCTGGGGGGCTACCGAGGGGCCCAGTACTTC. Its protein is CASSLGGYRGAQYF.

This clonotype occurred many times. The V and J genes are TRBV5-1 and TRBJ2-3, with 11 positions matching TRBD1. V gave up 9 bases and J gave up 6 bases; unmatched junction bases: 9. Germline V gives CDR1 SGHRS, CDR2 YFSETQ. The CDR3 has 14 amino acids. The CDR3 here is CATGTGGLRDTQYF. DNA of the CDR3: TGCGCCACAGGGACAGGGGGTTTAAGGGATACGCAGTATTTT.

This clonotype was seen a handful of times. V usage is TRBV5-1 and J usage is TRBJ1-2; no firm D call. The V and J ends lost 0 bases and 0 bases respectively, with 9 bases between them. Germline V CDR1 and CDR2: SGHRS, YFSETQ. CDR3 length equals 15 residues. The CDR3 DNA reads as TGCGCCAGCAGCTTGGCATCAGGAGCTAACTATGGCTACACCTTC. As protein: CASSLASGANYGYTF.

In this sample, this clonotype turned up a few times. This chain joins TRBV11-2 and TRBJ2-2, with D hard to call. Germline V gene sequence: CDR1 SGHAT, CDR2 FQNNGV. Between the trimmed V and J ends, which lost 4 bases and 7 bases, there was a span of 4 bases. The CDR3 is made up of 11 amino acids. Here the CDR3 reads CASSWRGELFF. CDR3 in DNA: TGTGCCAGCAGCTGGCGCGGGGAGCTGTTTTTT.

The chain couples TRBV11-1 to TRBJ1-1; D possibly corresponds to TRBD1 (6 bases). The CDR3 consists of 17 residues. The germline gives CDR1 SGHAT, CDR2 FQDESV (reference sequence). V was shortened by 4 bases and J by 8 bases, with 26 bases between the two germline ends. Here the CDR3 reads CASSSRDRGTLRREAFF. CDR3 sequence (DNA): TGTGCCAGCAGCTCCCGAGACAGAGGGACACTTCGACGGGAAGCTTTCTTT.

Many counts were recorded for this clonotype. The chain carries TRBV6-5 and TRBJ2-3, with D uncertain. This CDR3 has 17 amino acids. The germline gives CDR1 MNHEY, CDR2 SVGAGI. Trimming pared 0 bases from V and 2 bases from J, leaving 15 bases between. CDR3 sequence reads: CASSYSSVGLSTDTQYF. In nucleotides, the CDR3 is TGTGCCAGCAGTTACTCCTCGGTAGGGCTATCCACAGATACGCAGTATTTT.

This clonotype came up many times. The chain carries TRBV7-9 and TRBJ1-1; D is unresolved. Germline CDR1 is SEHNR and CDR2 is FQNEAQ (reference sequence). The CDR3 spans 12 residues. The germline V and J ends were trimmed by 7 bases and 1 base, with 7 bases remaining between them. The CDR3 loop reads CASTRTNTEAFF. Written as DNA, the CDR3 is TGTGCCAGCACTCGAACGAACACTGAAGCTTTCTTT.

This clonotype showed up just a few times. The chain couples TRBV28 to TRBJ2-5, with D perhaps assigned TRBD1 or TRBD2 (5 bases each). Trimming removed 7 bases from V and 5 bases from J, with 14 bases in between. Germline CDR1 is MDHEN and CDR2 is SYDVKM. CDR3 size: 13 residues. The CDR3 DNA reads as TGTGCCAGCAACCCCCCGGGGCAGGAGACCCAGTACTTC. Protein sequence: CASNPPGQETQYF. Full variable domain (remainder filled in from reference TRBV28 and TRBJ2-5): DVKVTQSSRYLVKRTGEKVFLECVQDMDHENMFWYRQDPGLGLRLIYFSYDVKMKEKGDIPEGYSVSREKKERFSLILESASTNQTSMYLCASNPPGQETQYFGPGTRLLVL.

This clonotype has a handful of counts. The chain combines TRBV3-1 with TRBJ1-1, with D unresolved. Germline lookup yields CDR1 LGHDT and CDR2 YNNKEL (reference sequence). This CDR3 contains 14 residues. Deletions cut 1 base from V and 4 bases from J, with 10 bases between. The CDR3, as DNA: TGTGCCAGCAGCCAAGGCCGGAGGCGCACTGAAGCTTTCTTT. This codes for CASSQGRRRTEAFF.

This chain connects TRBV10-3 to TRBJ1-1; TRBD1 aligns across 11 bases. CDR3 length: 15 amino acids. Germline-derived CDR1 and CDR2 are ENHRY and SYGVKD. V gave up 0 bases and J gave up 5 bases; unmatched junction bases: 2. The CDR3 loop is CAISESGQGVTEAFF. CDR3 nucleotides: TGTGCCATCAGTGAGTCGGGACAGGGGGTGACTGAAGCTTTCTTT.

Note on this clonotype: A clone one base away is much larger, so this may be a read error. The genes are TRBV7-2 and TRBJ2-4; TRBD1 might be the D (5 bases). Germline loops: CDR1 SGHTA, CDR2 FQGNSA. The CDR3 loop spans 12 amino acids. The CDR3 DNA is TGTGCCAGCAGCTCACGCCGGAACAGGATGTGCTTC. As protein: CASSSRRNRMCF.

The genes are TRBV10-3 and TRBJ1-2; possible D gene TRBD1, 6 bases. V lost 7 bases and J 3 bases, leaving 15 bases between the germline ends. Germline V CDR1 and CDR2: ENHRY, SYGVKD. This CDR3 is 14 amino acids long. The chain's CDR3 is CAIKKQGGDYGYTF. For the CDR3, the DNA is TGTGCCATCAAAAAACAGGGAGGGGACTATGGCTACACCTTC.

This clonotype was counted between two and nine times. The rearrangement joins TRBV27 to TRBJ1-2; perhaps TRBD1 as D (5 bases). V lost 6 bases and J lost 7, with 18 bases in between. CDR3 size: 14 residues. Germline CDR1 and CDR2: MNHEY and SMNVEV (reference sequence). CDR3 sequence reads: CASSLSSRQRGYTF. The CDR3 region has the DNA TGTGCCAGCAGCCTTAGCTCAAGACAGCGTGGCTACACCTTC.

This clonotype was seen many times. The J gene is TRBJ1-2, the V gene TRBV11-2; D is uncertain. This CDR3 spans 13 amino acids. The V gene's germline CDR1 is SGHAT and CDR2 FQNNGV. V lost 2 bases, J lost 2 bases, and 6 bases lay in between. The CDR3 loop reads CASSLRVNYGYTF. DNA for the CDR3: TGTGCCAGCAGCTTAAGAGTAAACTATGGCTACACCTTC.

The sample holds a few counts of this clonotype. This chain connects TRBV12-3 or TRBV12-4 to TRBJ1-5; no firm D call. CDR3 size: 13 residues. The V end was cut by 6 bases, the J end by 3 bases, with 9 bases between. CDR3 sequence (DNA): TGTGCCAGCAGCCTCGCGAACAATCAGCCCCAGCATTTT. This gives the protein CASSLANNQPQHF.

The chain uses TRBV3-1 and TRBJ1-6; weak D call: TRBD1 (5 bases). Germline values: CDR1 LGHDT, CDR2 YNNKEL (reference sequence). The CDR3 loop spans 16 amino acids. Trimming cost V 4 bases and J 8 bases, with 18 bases left between them. CDR3 nucleotides: TGTGCCAGCAGCCTCACCCGGACACACGAGGATTCACCCCTCCACTTT. It specifies CASSLTRTHEDSPLHF.

The V gene is TRBV6-5, the J gene TRBJ2-6, with TRBD1 matching over 7 bases. With V trimmed by 5 bases and J by 1 base, 2 bases remained unmatched. The germline gives CDR1 MNHEY, CDR2 SVGAGI. The CDR3 runs to 15 residues. The CDR3 nucleotides read TGTGCCAGCAGTAACAGGGGTTCTGGGGCCAACGTCCTGACTTTC. It encodes CASSNRGSGANVLTF.

This clonotype appeared many times. The chain carries TRBV14 and TRBJ2-3; 14 positions agree with TRBD2. The CDR3 has 18 residues. Per germline, CDR1 SGHDN and CDR2 FVKESK. The trim removed 1 base at V and 3 bases at J, leaving 6 bases unmatched. The CDR3 nucleotides read TGTGCCAGCAGCCAAGGACTAGCGGGGGGGCCTTGGACAGATACGCAGTATTTT. Encoded protein: CASSQGLAGGPWTDTQYF.

This clonotype was seen more than once but under ten times. The gene calls are TRBV7-2 and TRBJ2-5; 8 bases are shared with TRBD2. CDR1 and CDR2 from the germline V gene are SGHTA and FQGNSA. V lost 5 bases to trimming and J lost 3 bases; unmatched junction nucleotides: 8. There are 15 residues in the CDR3. Here the CDR3 DNA reads TGTGCCAGCAGCAAAACTAGCGGAGACAAAGAGACCCAGTACTTC. It yields the protein CASSKTSGDKETQYF.

The rearrangement joins TRBV6-5 to TRBJ1-1, with D tentatively TRBD1 (6 bases). Germline V gene sequence: CDR1 MNHEY, CDR2 SVGAGI. The CDR3 is made up of 17 amino acids. V was cut by 6 bases and J by 4 bases, with 24 bases left in between. The CDR3 reads CASSRGPGESVGTEAFF. The CDR3 DNA reads as TGTGCCAGCAGCCGGGGTCCAGGGGAGAGCGTTGGCACTGAAGCTTTCTTT.

The rearrangement uses TRBV7-3 and TRBJ1-4; D ambiguous. The CDR3 consists of 15 residues. V dropped 1 base and J dropped 6 bases, with 12 bases sitting between them. CDR1 and CDR2 (germline): SGHTA, FQGTGA. The CDR3 nucleotides read TGTGCCAGCAGCTTAAGGGCCGGGCGGGATGAAAAACTGTTTTTT. This translates into CASSLRAGRDEKLFF.

This clonotype was counted many times. The rearrangement links TRBV13 to TRBJ1-1, with 8 bases fitting TRBD1. From germline, CDR1 is PRHDT and CDR2 FYEKMQ (reference sequence). V trimming: 4 bases; J trimming: 0 bases; junction bases outside the gene matches: 4. This CDR3 region has 15 residues. CDR3 DNA sequence: TGTGCCAGCAGCTCCTCGACAGGGGTGAACACTGAAGCTTTCTTT. This codes for CASSSSTGVNTEAFF.

The CDR3 bases are TGTGCCAGCGGTCGGCTTGCGGACGAGCAGTACTTC. Translating it yields CASGRLADEQYF. The chain carries TRBV2 and TRBJ2-7; D uncertain. The CDR3 spans 12 residues. Germline CDR1 reads SNHLY; CDR2 reads FYNNEI. Trimming took off 8 bases at V and 5 bases at J, with 13 bases between the two ends.

A few counts support this clonotype. The chain is built from TRBV9 and TRBJ1-1; D unresolved. CDR3 length equals 14 residues. CDR1 is SGDLS, CDR2 YYNGEE, per germline. The V gene lost 4 bases and the J gene lost 2 bases, with 12 bases spanning the gap. The CDR3 protein is CASSPRGGNTEAFF. The CDR3 DNA follows: TGTGCCAGCAGCCCCCGTGGAGGCAACACTGAAGCTTTCTTT.